Reported below is one TCR beta chain. The antigen is undetermined. Each cDNA held unique molecular identifiers, and template switching gave it a universal primer site. TCRdb re-called the 5' RACE reads with MiXCR, one entry per CDR3 protein. The table has around 1.7 million distinct CDR3 sequences, more than 30% seen once; the top ten hold over 0.25%. This entry belongs to a study of identical twins. Study findings and constraints: Cord blood beta clonotypes present at high abundance carried fewer insertions; no such pattern appeared in memory repertoires.

Germline-derived CDR1 and CDR2 are MRHNA and SNTAGT. This CDR3 is built from 16 residues. V shed 4 bases, J shed 4 bases, and the junction held 5 bases outside the gene matches. The chain recombines TRBV6-4 with TRBJ2-1, with TRBD2 matching over 12 bases. The sequenced sample consisted of cord blood. The sequence was collected from a newborn girl in good health. CDR3 sequence: CASSATSGGLYNEQFF. CDR3 bases: TGTGCCAGCAGTGCCACTAGCGGGGGGTTATACAATGAGCAGTTCTTC.